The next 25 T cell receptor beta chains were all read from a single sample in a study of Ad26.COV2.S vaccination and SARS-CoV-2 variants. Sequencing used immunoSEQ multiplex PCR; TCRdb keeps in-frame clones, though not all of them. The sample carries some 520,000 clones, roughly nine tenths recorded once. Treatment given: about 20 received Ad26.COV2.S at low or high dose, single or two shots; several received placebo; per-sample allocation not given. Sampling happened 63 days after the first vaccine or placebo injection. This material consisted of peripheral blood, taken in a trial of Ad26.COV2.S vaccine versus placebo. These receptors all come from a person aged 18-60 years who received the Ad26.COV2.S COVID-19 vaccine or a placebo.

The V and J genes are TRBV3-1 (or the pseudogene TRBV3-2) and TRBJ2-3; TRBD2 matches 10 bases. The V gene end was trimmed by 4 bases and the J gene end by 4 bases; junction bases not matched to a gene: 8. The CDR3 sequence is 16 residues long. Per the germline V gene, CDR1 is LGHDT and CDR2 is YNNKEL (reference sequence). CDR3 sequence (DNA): TGTGCCAGCAGCCTCAGGACTAGCGGAATGGCAGATACGCAGTATTTT. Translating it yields CASSLRTSGMADTQYF.

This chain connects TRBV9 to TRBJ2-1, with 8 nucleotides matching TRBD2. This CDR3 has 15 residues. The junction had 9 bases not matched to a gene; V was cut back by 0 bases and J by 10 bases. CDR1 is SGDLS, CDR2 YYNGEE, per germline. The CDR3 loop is CASSVDGTSVKEQFF. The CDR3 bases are TGTGCCAGCAGCGTAGACGGGACTAGTGTCAAGGAGCAGTTCTTC.

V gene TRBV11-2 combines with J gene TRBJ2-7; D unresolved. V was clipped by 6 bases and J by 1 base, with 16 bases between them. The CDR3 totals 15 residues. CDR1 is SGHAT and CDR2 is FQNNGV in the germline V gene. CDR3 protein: CASSPHGGQSYEQYF. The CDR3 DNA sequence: TGTGCCAGCAGTCCACATGGCGGCCAATCCTACGAGCAGTACTTC.

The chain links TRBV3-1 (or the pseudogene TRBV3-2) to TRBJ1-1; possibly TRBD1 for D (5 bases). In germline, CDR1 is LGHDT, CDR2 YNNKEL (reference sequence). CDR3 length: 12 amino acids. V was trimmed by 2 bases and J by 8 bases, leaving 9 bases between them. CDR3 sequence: CASSQPQGEAFF. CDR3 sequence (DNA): TGTGCCAGCAGCCAACCCCAGGGAGAAGCTTTCTTT.

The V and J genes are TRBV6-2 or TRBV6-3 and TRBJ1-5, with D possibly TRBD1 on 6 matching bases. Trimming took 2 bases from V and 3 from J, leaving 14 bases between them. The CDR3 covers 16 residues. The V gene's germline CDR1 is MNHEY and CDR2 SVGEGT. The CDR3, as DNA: TGTGCCAGCAGTTACCGCGGACAGATTTTCAATCAGCCCCAGCATTTT. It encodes CASSYRGQIFNQPQHF.

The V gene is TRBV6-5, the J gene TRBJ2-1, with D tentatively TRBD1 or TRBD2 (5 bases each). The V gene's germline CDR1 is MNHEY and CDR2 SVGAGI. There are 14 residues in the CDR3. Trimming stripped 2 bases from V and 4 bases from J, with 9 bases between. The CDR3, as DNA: TGTGCCAGCAGTTACACCGGGACGTACAATGAGCAGTTCTTC. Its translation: CASSYTGTYNEQFF.

The CDR3 sequence: CASSLRLAGAGGTQYF. In nucleotides, the CDR3 is TGTGCCAGCAGCTTGAGACTAGCGGGAGCCGGGGGGACCCAGTACTTC. The chain links TRBV5-6 to TRBJ2-5, with 12 nucleotides matching TRBD2. Losses at the gene ends were 1 base for V and 7 bases for J; bases not matched to a gene: 8. The CDR3 runs 16 residues. Per the germline V gene, CDR1 is SGHDT and CDR2 is YYEEEE.

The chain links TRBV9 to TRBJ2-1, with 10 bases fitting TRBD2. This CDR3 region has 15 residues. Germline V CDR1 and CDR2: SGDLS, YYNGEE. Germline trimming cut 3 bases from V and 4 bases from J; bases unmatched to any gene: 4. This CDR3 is CASSAGTSAYNEQFF. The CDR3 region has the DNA TGTGCCAGCAGCGCGGGGACTAGCGCATACAATGAGCAGTTCTTC.

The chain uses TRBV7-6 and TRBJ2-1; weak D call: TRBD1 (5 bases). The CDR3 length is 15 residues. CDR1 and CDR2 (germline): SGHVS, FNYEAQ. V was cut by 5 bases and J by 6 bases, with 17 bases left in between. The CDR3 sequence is CASSPDGAFGNEQFF. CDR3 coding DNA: TGTGCCAGCAGCCCCGATGGGGCCTTTGGCAATGAGCAGTTCTTC.

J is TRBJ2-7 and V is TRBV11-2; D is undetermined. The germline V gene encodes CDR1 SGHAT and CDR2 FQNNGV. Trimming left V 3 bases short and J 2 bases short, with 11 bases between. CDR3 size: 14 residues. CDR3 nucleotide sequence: TGTGCCAGCAGCTTCCAGGCCCCAGCCTACGAGCAGTACTTC. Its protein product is CASSFQAPAYEQYF.

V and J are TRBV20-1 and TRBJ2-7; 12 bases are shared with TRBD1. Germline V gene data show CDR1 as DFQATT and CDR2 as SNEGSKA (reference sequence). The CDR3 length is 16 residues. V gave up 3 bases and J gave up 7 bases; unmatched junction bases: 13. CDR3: CSASFWDRGRGGEQYF. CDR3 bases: TGCAGTGCTAGTTTTTGGGACAGGGGGCGCGGTGGGGAGCAGTACTTC.

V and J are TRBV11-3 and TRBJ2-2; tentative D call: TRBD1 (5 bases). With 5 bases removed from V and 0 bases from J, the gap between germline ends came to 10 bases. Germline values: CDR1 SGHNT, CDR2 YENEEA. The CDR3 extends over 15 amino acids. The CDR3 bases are TGTGCCAGCAGCCCAGGGATGTCGAACACCGGGGAGCTGTTTTTT. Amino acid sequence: CASSPGMSNTGELFF.

CDR3 DNA sequence: TGCGCCAGCAGCTTGGGCGTTAGCGGGAGGGCCTCCTACGAGCAGTACTTC. Its translation is CASSLGVSGRASYEQYF. The V call is TRBV5-1, the J call TRBJ2-7; 11 nucleotides line up with TRBD2. V lost 0 bases, J lost 0 bases, and 5 bases stayed unmatched. There are 17 residues in the CDR3. Germline-derived CDR1 and CDR2 are SGHRS and YFSETQ.

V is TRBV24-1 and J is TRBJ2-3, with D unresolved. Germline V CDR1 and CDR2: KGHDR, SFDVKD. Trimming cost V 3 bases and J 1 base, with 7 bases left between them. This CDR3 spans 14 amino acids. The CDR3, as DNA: TGTGCCACCAGTGATATTTCTCGCACAGATACGCAGTATTTT. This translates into CATSDISRTDTQYF.

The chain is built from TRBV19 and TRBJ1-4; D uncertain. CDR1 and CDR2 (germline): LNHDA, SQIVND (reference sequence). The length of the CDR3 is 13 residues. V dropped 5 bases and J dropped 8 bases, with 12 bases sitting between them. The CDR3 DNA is TGTGCCAGTAGTCCCCCAGCAGACGAAAAACTGTTTTTT. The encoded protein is CASSPPADEKLFF.

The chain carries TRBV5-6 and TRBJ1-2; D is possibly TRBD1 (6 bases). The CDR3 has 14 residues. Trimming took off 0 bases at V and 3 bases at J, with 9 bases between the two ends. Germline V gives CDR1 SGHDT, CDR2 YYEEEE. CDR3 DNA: TGTGCCAGCAGCTTGGGGCCAGGGGACTATGGCTACACCTTC. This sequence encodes CASSLGPGDYGYTF. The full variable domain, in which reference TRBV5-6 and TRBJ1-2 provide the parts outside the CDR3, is DAGVTQSPTHLIKTRGQQVTLRCSPKSGHDTVSWYQQALGQGPQFIFQYYEEEERQRGNFPDRFSGHQFPNYSSELNVNALLLGDSALYLCASSLGPGDYGYTFGSGTRLTVV.

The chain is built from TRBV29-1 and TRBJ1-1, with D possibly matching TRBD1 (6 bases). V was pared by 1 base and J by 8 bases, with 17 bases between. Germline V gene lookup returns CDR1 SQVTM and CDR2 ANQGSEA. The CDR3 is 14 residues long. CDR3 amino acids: CSVEGGYGGYEAFF. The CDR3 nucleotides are TGCAGCGTTGAAGGGGGGTACGGGGGCTACGAAGCTTTCTTT.

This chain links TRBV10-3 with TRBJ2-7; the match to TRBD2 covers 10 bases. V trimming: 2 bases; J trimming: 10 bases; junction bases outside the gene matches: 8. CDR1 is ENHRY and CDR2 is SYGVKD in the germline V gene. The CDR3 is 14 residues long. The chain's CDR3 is CAISEISGGTVQYF. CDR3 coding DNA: TGTGCCATCAGTGAGATTAGCGGGGGGACTGTACAGTACTTC.

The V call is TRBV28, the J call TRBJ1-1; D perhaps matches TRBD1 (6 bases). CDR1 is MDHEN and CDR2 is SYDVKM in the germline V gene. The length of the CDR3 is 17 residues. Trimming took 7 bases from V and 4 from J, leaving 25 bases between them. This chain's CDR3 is CASTNNIGGSGSTEAFF. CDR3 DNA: TGTGCCAGCACCAACAATATAGGGGGATCCGGGAGCACTGAAGCTTTCTTT.

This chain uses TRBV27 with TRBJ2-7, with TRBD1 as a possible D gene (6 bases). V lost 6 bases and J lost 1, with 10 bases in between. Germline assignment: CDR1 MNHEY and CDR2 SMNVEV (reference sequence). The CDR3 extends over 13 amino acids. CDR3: CASRQGRSYEQYF. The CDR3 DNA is TGTGCCAGCAGACAGGGAAGGTCCTACGAGCAGTACTTC.

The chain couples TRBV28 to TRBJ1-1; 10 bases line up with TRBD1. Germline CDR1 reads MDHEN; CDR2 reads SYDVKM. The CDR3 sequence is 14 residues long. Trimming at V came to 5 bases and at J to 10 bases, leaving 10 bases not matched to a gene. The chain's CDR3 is CASSQGTGAYRAFF. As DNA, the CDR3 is TGTGCCAGCAGTCAAGGGACAGGGGCTTACCGAGCTTTCTTT.

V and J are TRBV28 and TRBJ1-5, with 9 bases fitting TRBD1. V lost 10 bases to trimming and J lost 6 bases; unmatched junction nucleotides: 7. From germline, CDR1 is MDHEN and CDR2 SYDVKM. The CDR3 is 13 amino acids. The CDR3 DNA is TGTGCCACCAGAACAGGGGGCGGTCAGCCCCAGCATTTT. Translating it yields CATRTGGGQPQHF.

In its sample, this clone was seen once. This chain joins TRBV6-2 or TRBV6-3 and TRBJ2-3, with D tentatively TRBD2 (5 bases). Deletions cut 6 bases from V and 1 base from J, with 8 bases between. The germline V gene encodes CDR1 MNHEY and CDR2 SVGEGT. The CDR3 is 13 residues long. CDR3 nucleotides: TGTGCCAGCAGCGTTAGCGGCACAGATACGCAGTATTTT. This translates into CASSVSGTDTQYF.

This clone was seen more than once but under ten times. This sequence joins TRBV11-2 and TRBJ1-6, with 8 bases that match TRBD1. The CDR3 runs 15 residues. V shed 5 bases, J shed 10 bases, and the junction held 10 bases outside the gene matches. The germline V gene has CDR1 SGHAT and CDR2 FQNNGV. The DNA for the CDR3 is TGTGCCAGCAGCCCACGGACAGGGTATAGGTCACCCCTCCACTTT. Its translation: CASSPRTGYRSPLHF.

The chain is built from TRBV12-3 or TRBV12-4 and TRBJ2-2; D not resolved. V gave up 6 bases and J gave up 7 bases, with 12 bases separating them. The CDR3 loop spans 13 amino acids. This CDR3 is CASRTKGGGELFF. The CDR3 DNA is TGTGCCAGCAGGACGAAGGGTGGCGGGGAGCTGTTTTTT.